Below are 16 T cell receptor beta chains sequenced from a single sample in a study of Graves' ophthalmopathy and Graves' hyperthyroidism. The authors amplified TCR beta CDR3 regions, and they did so from RNA transcripts for repertoire sequencing. The workflow started with a first-round RT-PCR run with HTBI primers and then moved on to a second-round multiplex PCR. TCRdb re-derived calls from the multiplex PCR reads in MiXCR, one entry per CDR3 protein. The sample yields about 420,000 distinct CDR3 sequences, over 20% seen once. Sequences were obtained from peripheral blood. These receptors were obtained from a woman between 18 and 29 years old with stable Graves' hyperthyroidism.

The genes are TRBV30 and TRBJ2-7; D is unclear. The V gene's germline CDR1 is GTSNPN and CDR2 SVGIG (reference sequence). V shed 2 bases and J shed 4 bases, with 9 bases lying between them. The CDR3 contains 12 residues. Here the CDR3 reads CAWSPTRYEQYF. The CDR3 DNA sequence: TGTGCCTGGAGTCCGACTCGGTACGAGCAGTACTTC.

This clonotype showed up many times. The chain has TRBV20-1 and TRBJ2-5; a weak D match, TRBD2 (6 bases). The V and J ends lost 5 bases and 2 bases respectively, with 9 bases between them. The CDR3 loop spans 12 amino acids. CDR1 DFQATT and CDR2 SNEGSKA come from the germline V gene (reference sequence). This chain's CDR3 is CSAHGTQETQYF. The CDR3 DNA follows: TGCAGTGCTCACGGGACTCAAGAGACCCAGTACTTC.

A few counts support this clonotype. CDR3 nucleotides: TGTGCCTGGAGTGTACGCGGGGTGGAGACCCAGTACTTC. Translation gives CAWSVRGVETQYF. The chain has TRBV30 and TRBJ2-5, with TRBD2 as a possible D gene (6 bases). Trimming shortened V by 0 bases and J by 5 bases, and 10 bases separated the two germline ends. The CDR3 totals 13 residues. Germline CDR1 reads GTSNPN; CDR2 reads SVGIG (reference sequence).

At least ten counts were recorded for this clonotype. J is TRBJ1-1 and V is TRBV4-3, with D maybe TRBD1 (6 bases). The CDR3 consists of 15 residues. V lost 2 bases and J 1 base, leaving 11 bases between the germline ends. Per the germline V gene, CDR1 is LGHNA and CDR2 is YSLEER. The CDR3 DNA follows: TGCGCCAGCAGCCAATCCGCCAGGGGGAACACTGAAGCTTTCTTT. Amino acids: CASSQSARGNTEAFF.

This clonotype has a count of ten or more. The rearrangement joins TRBV12-3 or TRBV12-4 to TRBJ1-1; D not resolved. The length of the CDR3 is 15 residues. V lost 1 base to trimming and J lost 4 bases, with 13 bases between them. The CDR3 DNA reads as TGTGCCAGCAGTTTAGAGGTGGTATTGGCCACTGAAGCTTTCTTT. Translation: CASSLEVVLATEAFF.

The J gene is TRBJ1-1, the V gene TRBV12-3 or TRBV12-4, with D possibly TRBD1 on 5 matching bases. This CDR3 comprises 14 residues. The V gene lost 2 bases and the J gene lost 1 base, with 8 bases spanning the gap. The CDR3 nucleotides read TGTGCCAGCAGTTTAAAGGGGTCGAACACTGAAGCTTTCTTT. This codes for CASSLKGSNTEAFF.

This clonotype appeared once. This chain joins TRBV4-1 and TRBJ1-1, with D tentatively TRBD1 (5 bases). The CDR3 totals 16 residues. V was pared by 0 bases and J by 4 bases, with 15 bases between. CDR1 and CDR2 from the germline V gene are MGHRA and YSYEKL. CDR3 amino acids: CASSQETGTVGTEAFF. The CDR3 DNA reads as TGCGCCAGCAGCCAAGAGACGGGGACCGTTGGCACTGAAGCTTTCTTT.

This clonotype was detected ten times or more. The V gene is TRBV20-1, the J gene TRBJ2-5; the D gene is possibly TRBD1 (5 bases). The CDR3 length is 14 residues. V was cut by 0 bases and J by 4 bases, with 12 bases left in between. CDR1 is DFQATT and CDR2 is SNEGSKA in the germline V gene (reference sequence). CDR3 coding DNA: TGCAGTGCTAGAGATCCGATGGGGCCAGAGACCCAGTACTTC. Its translation is CSARDPMGPETQYF.

This clonotype was seen many times. The chain combines TRBV12-3 or TRBV12-4 with TRBJ1-2; D unresolved. CDR3 length: 15 amino acids. V dropped 6 bases and J dropped 2 bases, with 16 bases sitting between them. The CDR3 is CASSQRMRVNYGYTF. Written as DNA, the CDR3 is TGTGCCAGCAGCCAAAGGATGCGGGTGAACTATGGCTACACCTTC.

This clonotype was seen only once. CDR3 sequence reads: CASSATSGIGEQYF. The CDR3, as DNA: TGTGCCAGCAGCGCCACTAGCGGGATAGGCGAGCAGTACTTC. The gene calls are TRBV11-2 and TRBJ2-7; TRBD2 matches 10 bases. V lost 5 bases, J lost 6 bases, and 7 bases stayed unmatched. Per the germline V gene, CDR1 is SGHAT and CDR2 is FQNNGV. The CDR3 is 14 amino acids.

This clonotype was seen repeatedly, ten times or more. V is TRBV5-5 and J is TRBJ2-7; D not certain. The CDR3 totals 14 residues. In germline, CDR1 is SGHKS, CDR2 YYEKEE (reference sequence). V was clipped by 4 bases and J by 4 bases, with 15 bases between them. Here the CDR3 reads CASSMSPPGYEQYF. As DNA, the CDR3 is TGTGCCAGCAGCATGTCGCCCCCGGGTTACGAGCAGTACTTC.

This clonotype was seen a few times. V usage is TRBV5-5 and J usage is TRBJ2-2, with D perhaps being TRBD1 or TRBD2 (5 bases each). The CDR3 totals 14 residues. V was clipped by 3 bases and J by 4 bases, with 10 bases between them. Germline V gene data show CDR1 as SGHKS and CDR2 as YYEKEE (reference sequence). CDR3 amino acids: CASSYWDGTGELFF. CDR3 DNA: TGTGCCAGCAGCTACTGGGACGGCACCGGGGAGCTGTTTTTT.

This clonotype was counted many times. The chain combines TRBV27 with TRBJ1-2, with a possible D match to TRBD1 (5 bases). This CDR3 has 13 residues. Trimming took 4 bases from V and 6 from J, leaving 12 bases between them. CDR1 MNHEY and CDR2 SMNVEV come from the germline V gene (reference sequence). CDR3 residues: CASSSGSGNGYTF. Written as DNA, the CDR3 is TGTGCCAGCAGTTCAGGGTCTGGTAATGGCTACACCTTC.

This clonotype has ten or more counts. The rearrangement links TRBV14 to TRBJ2-7; 10 bases are shared with TRBD1. The CDR3 has 15 residues. Trimming cost V 3 bases and J 2 bases; bases outside gene matches: 4. CDR1 and CDR2 from the germline V gene are SGHDN and FVKESK. The CDR3 region is CASSHTGQGTYEQYF. The CDR3 nucleotides are TGTGCCAGCAGCCATACGGGACAGGGGACCTACGAGCAGTACTTC. The complete variable domain, with remaining parts taken from reference TRBV14 and TRBJ2-7, reads EAGVTQFPSHSVIEKGQTVTLRCDPISGHDNLYWYRRVMGKEIKFLLHFVKESKQDESGMPNNRFLAERTGGTYSTLKVQPAELEDSGVYFCASSHTGQGTYEQYFGPGTRLTVT.

J is TRBJ1-3 and V is TRBV12-3 or TRBV12-4, with a possible D match to TRBD1 (6 bases). V was trimmed by 7 bases and J by 10 bases, leaving 14 bases between them. This CDR3 contains 12 residues. CDR3 loop: CASIRPGVTIYF. CDR3 nucleotides: TGTGCCAGCATCCGACCAGGGGTGACCATATATTTT.

This clonotype was seen at least ten times. The chain carries TRBV28 and TRBJ1-2; no definite D call. Trimming stripped 5 bases from V and 4 bases from J, with 17 bases between. CDR1 is MDHEN and CDR2 is SYDVKM in the germline V gene. The CDR3 covers 15 residues. CDR3 region: CASSTHSGTSYGYTF. The CDR3 nucleotides read TGTGCCAGCAGTACACACAGCGGAACCTCCTATGGCTACACCTTC.